This T cell receptor (beta chain) was sequenced in a study of HIV-infected patients and healthy controls. Study-wide findings and caveats: In healthy controls, MAIT alpha CDR3s were common; in HIV+ repertoires, severely depleted.

cDNA was made from about 500 ng RNA using alpha and beta constant primers. Each of the alpha and beta chains got its own library through chain-specific third strand synthesis with indices. Second strand synthesis was primed from the SP2 site. After a brief PCR adding P5, P7 and a second index, roughly 23 amplification cycles followed. TCRdb passed the 5' RACE reads through MiXCR, listing each CDR3 protein once. The sample gives roughly 22,000 distinct CDR3 sequences, 8.5% to 9% of which show up once; approximately 4% is in the top ten. This clonotype was counted ten times or more. Its antigen remains unidentified. No cell fractionation was done, so the repertoire covers all unsorted peripheral blood T cells. The sequenced sample consisted of blood. The TCR sequence derives from an adult in good health.

This CDR3 is CASSLRGDGYNSPLHF. Written as DNA, the CDR3 is TGTGCCAGCAGTTTAAGGGGGGATGGATATAATTCACCCCTCCACTTT. The chain couples TRBV28 to TRBJ1-6; D perhaps matches TRBD1 (6 bases). Germline CDR1 MDHEN, CDR2 SYDVKM. V lost 2 bases and J lost 4, with 12 bases in between. There are 16 residues in the CDR3.